What follows is one T cell receptor beta chain and its context. Its antigen remains unidentified. The source of the sample is a study of CD8 T cells in Susac syndrome. Overall study results and limits: The study conceded that its TCR sequencing and HLA analysis involved relatively few individuals.

A quantity of about 0.5 to 1 ug RNA underwent reverse transcription using random hexamers. Multiplex PCR with immunoSEQ amplified the TCR beta CDR3 across 54 Vbeta and 13 Jbeta. TCRdb itself ran the immunoSEQ multiplex PCR reads through MiXCR, one entry per CDR3 protein. The table includes some 450,000 distinct CDR3 sequences, approximately 85% detected once. Sequencing of TCR beta was carried out in blood CD8+ and CD4+ T cells. In contrast to the negatively isolated CD8+ and CD4+ T cells, TEMRA cells were FACS-enriched. Germline lookup yields CDR1 SGHRS and CDR2 YFSETQ. V lost 0 bases to trimming and J lost 5 bases, with 8 bases between them. This CDR3 comprises 13 residues.

This rearrangement joins TRBV5-1 to TRBJ1-1; no definite D call. The sequenced sample was CD8+ T cells from PBMCs. This TCR came from a human donor with multiple sclerosis. The DNA for the CDR3 is TGCGCCAGCAGCTTGGATACGGCTACTGAAGCTTTCTTT. Protein product: CASSLDTATEAFF.